Reported below is one T cell receptor (beta chain). The record originates from a study of OX40 agonist ivuxolimab in advanced cancers. Study-level information: Antecedent anti-PD-1, anti-PD-L1 or anti-CTLA-4 therapy was permissible, with roughly 36% having received some.

The CDR3 spans 14 residues. The V end lost 1 base, the J end lost 5 bases, and 11 bases lay between the germline ends. The germline V gene encodes CDR1 MGHRA and CDR2 YSYEKL. The method was immunoSEQ multiplex PCR; TCRdb's version includes in-frame clones alone and lacks a portion of them. The sample shows approximately 100,000 clones, roughly 89% of them seen only once. The source was CD4+ or CD8+ T cells sorted from blood, collected in a trial of the OX40 agonist ivuxolimab. The receptor comes from an adult with an advanced solid tumor such as melanoma, head and neck, liver or kidney cancer. This chain uses TRBV4-1 with TRBJ2-5, with unresolved D. The CDR3 protein is CASSQGGPMETQYF. CDR3 nucleotide sequence: TGCGCCAGCAGCCAAGGAGGACCCATGGAGACCCAGTACTTC.